This TCR beta chain was observed in a study of STAT5B mutations in CD4+ large granular lymphocyte leukemia. Study findings and constraints: Patient CD4-sorted repertoires stayed more clonal than healthy ones after leukemic-clone removal.

With respect to this clone: Its target is unknown.

This was a survey-level run. Study processing details: Productive clonotypes were detectable down to 2.59 x 10-5 frequency. Clones were read by immunoSEQ multiplex PCR, and TCRdb kept only the in-frame ones, dropping some. That table supplies the V and J calls and clone size; D and trimming were determined from the DNA. The sample shows about 32,000 clones, 72% of them seen only once. The sequenced sample was CD4+ T cells from blood buffy coats. This sequence was found in a human donor in good health.

The CDR3 reads CASSKQGRTGELFF. The CDR3 coding sequence is TGTGCCAGCAGCAAACAGGGTCGCACCGGGGAGCTGTTTTTT. The rearrangement links TRBV7-3 to TRBJ2-2, with D maybe TRBD1 (6 bases). The CDR3 has 14 residues. The germline gives CDR1 SGHTA, CDR2 FQGTGA. V was clipped by 5 bases and J by 4 bases, with 11 bases between them.